What follows are 20 T cell receptor beta chains derived from one specimen sequenced in a study of cytomegalovirus exposure and HLA in healthy donors listed by TCRdb under 2017. Libraries came from the immunoSEQ multiplex PCR assay. For the multiplex PCR, a mixture combining 60 forward primers for TCR Vbeta segments and 13 reverse primers for TCR Jbeta segments was used. Imported from immuneACCESS, the table was reduced by TCRdb to in-frame sequences with V and J called. These copies leave out some clones; in studies compared against another copy, an unresolved V gene accounts for under half, and the cause of the remainder is not known. A total of some 200,000 clones appear in this sample, approximately 82% of them only once. The ten most abundant clones make up approximately 0.63% of the sample. The specimen was PBMCs. The receptor source for this set is a man aged 18 to 35 in good health and CMV-seronegative.

V gene TRBV5-4 combines with J gene TRBJ2-1, with 13 bases identical to TRBD2. In germline, CDR1 is SGHNT, CDR2 YYREEE (reference sequence). The CDR3 consists of 17 residues. The V and J ends lost 4 bases and 3 bases, in that order; junction bases with no gene match: 7. CDR3 DNA sequence: TGTGCCAGCAGCCGGACTAGCGGGAGAGGTGTCTACAATGAGCAGTTCTTC. Its protein product is CASSRTSGRGVYNEQFF.

Only one count was recorded for this clone. The chain joins TRBV19 to TRBJ2-7; the D gene is possibly TRBD1 (5 bases). The germline V gene encodes CDR1 LNHDA and CDR2 SQIVND (reference sequence). The CDR3 is 13 amino acids. V was pared by 8 bases and J by 3 bases, with 14 bases between. The CDR3 DNA follows: TGTGCCAGTTCGCAGGGCTCATACTACGAGCAGTACTTC. Its translation is CASSQGSYYEQYF.

The chain couples TRBV30 to TRBJ1-2; 7 bases agree with TRBD1. CDR3 size: 12 residues. Germline CDR1 is GTSNPN and CDR2 is SVGIG (reference sequence). After removal of 1 base from V and 7 bases from J, the junction contained 3 bases not matched to a gene. DNA for the CDR3: TGTGCCTGGAGTGGTTGGACAGGTGGCTACACCTTC. Protein product: CAWSGWTGGYTF.

V and J are TRBV5-1 and TRBJ2-7, with a weak D call TRBD2 (5 bases). Germline V lookup: CDR1 SGHRS, CDR2 YFSETQ. The CDR3 has 14 amino acids. The V end lost 1 base, the J end lost 3 bases, and 11 bases lay between the germline ends. Here the CDR3 DNA reads TGCGCCAGCAGCTTGAATGTTGGAGGCTACGAGCAGTACTTC. Translating gives CASSLNVGGYEQYF.

Only a few counts were recorded for this clone. The CDR3, as DNA: TGTGCCAGCAGTGAAGCACGGTCGACAGGGCCGGCTTTCTTT. Translating gives CASSEARSTGPAFF. This chain connects TRBV2 to TRBJ1-1; 7 bases line up with TRBD1. Germline assignment: CDR1 SNHLY and CDR2 FYNNEI. The J segment lost 11 bases and the V segment lost 0 bases, leaving 9 bases of the junction unmatched. The CDR3 is 14 residues long.

This CDR3 is CASSFSGGSGNTIYF. CDR3 bases: TGTGCCAGCAGCTTCTCGGGAGGGTCTGGAAACACCATATATTTT. The chain joins TRBV9 to TRBJ1-3; no reliable D call. The germline V gene has CDR1 SGDLS and CDR2 YYNGEE. Trimming took 4 bases from V and 1 from J, leaving 12 bases between them. CDR3 length: 15 amino acids.

For the CDR3, the DNA is TGTGCCAGCAGCCAATCGTCAGGGGTCGCTTTCTTT. This codes for CASSQSSGVAFF. The genes are TRBV16 and TRBJ1-1; a possible D gene is TRBD1 (6 bases). V dropped 0 bases and J dropped 11 bases, with 10 bases sitting between them. Looked up from germline, CDR1 is KGHSY and CDR2 is FQNENV. The CDR3 totals 12 residues.

The gene calls are TRBV6-1 and TRBJ1-1, with 7 positions matching TRBD1. The CDR3 has 14 amino acids. The trim removed 3 bases at V and 4 bases at J, leaving 5 bases unmatched. Germline assignment: CDR1 MNHNS and CDR2 SASEGT. The CDR3 loop is CASSDHRGGTEAFF. The DNA of the CDR3 is TGTGCCAGCAGTGACCACAGGGGAGGCACTGAAGCTTTCTTT.

The chain carries TRBV28 and TRBJ1-5; D might be TRBD1 (6 bases). Between the trimmed V and J ends, which lost 8 bases and 6 bases, there was a span of 29 bases. The germline V gene has CDR1 MDHEN and CDR2 SYDVKM. CDR3 length: 18 amino acids. The CDR3 sequence: CASSLLQIQTGRVQPQHF. The CDR3 nucleotides read TGTGCCAGCTCATTGCTCCAAATTCAAACAGGGCGGGTTCAGCCCCAGCATTTT. The full variable domain, its missing parts supplied by reference TRBV28 and TRBJ1-5, is DVKVTQSSRYLVKRTGEKVFLECVQDMDHENMFWYRQDPGLGLRLIYFSYDVKMKEKGDIPEGYSVSREKKERFSLILESASTNQTSMYLCASSLLQIQTGRVQPQHFGDGTRLSIL.

V usage is TRBV7-9 and J usage is TRBJ1-2; 7 bases are shared with TRBD1. V gave up 5 bases and J gave up 4 bases; unmatched junction bases: 7. This CDR3 comprises 14 residues. From germline, CDR1 is SEHNR and CDR2 FQNEAQ (reference sequence). DNA for the CDR3: TGTGCCAGCAGCCCCCCCAGGGGGAGCTATGGCTACACCTTC. Translating it yields CASSPPRGSYGYTF.

The V and J genes are TRBV27 and TRBJ2-7; possible D gene TRBD1, 6 bases. The CDR3 spans 15 residues. Trimming cost V 4 bases and J 2 bases, with 15 bases left between them. Germline CDR1 and CDR2: MNHEY and SMNVEV (reference sequence). In nucleotides, the CDR3 is TGTGCCAGCAGTTCCTTCGACAGGAGCACCTACGAGCAGTACTTC. The encoded protein is CASSSFDRSTYEQYF.

This chain connects TRBV7-2 to TRBJ2-7; TRBD2 matches at 11 bases. V lost 3 bases and J lost 4; bases outside the gene matches: 5. CDR1 and CDR2 (germline): SGHTA, FQGNSA. The CDR3 is made up of 15 amino acids. CDR3: CASSFTGTSGYEQYF. As DNA, the CDR3 is TGTGCCAGCAGCTTTACCGGGACTAGCGGATACGAGCAGTACTTC. The full variable domain, its missing parts supplied by reference TRBV7-2 and TRBJ2-7, is GAGVSQSPSNKVTEKGKDVELRCDPISGHTALYWYRQSLGQGLEFLIYFQGNSAPDKSGLPSDRFSAERTGGSVSTLTIQRTQQEDSAVYLCASSFTGTSGYEQYFGPGTRLTVT.

V is TRBV28 and J is TRBJ1-1; a possible D gene is TRBD1 (5 bases). Germline assignment: CDR1 MDHEN and CDR2 SYDVKM. Trimming left V 6 bases short and J 1 base short, with 15 bases between. The CDR3 has 15 residues. CDR3 protein: CASSPEGLKNTEAFF. The CDR3 DNA reads TGTGCCAGCAGCCCCGAGGGACTGAAGAACACTGAAGCTTTCTTT.

V is TRBV14 and J is TRBJ2-1; D may be TRBD2 (6 bases). The V end was cut by 1 base, the J end by 5 bases, with 15 bases between. This CDR3 is built from 16 residues. Germline V CDR1 and CDR2: SGHDN, FVKESK. The CDR3: CASSQVASADHNEQFF. In DNA form, the CDR3 reads TGTGCCAGCAGCCAAGTCGCTAGCGCTGATCACAATGAGCAGTTCTTC.

Notes on this clone: The junction departs from the called germline gene at one end, perhaps through a read error. This sequence joins TRBV7-7 and TRBJ2-1; TRBD2 is a possible D gene (6 bases). This CDR3 is built from 15 residues. Germline V gene sequence: CDR1 SSHAT, CDR2 FNYEAQ (reference sequence). The CDR3 spells CASSPRLVILNEQFF. The DNA of the CDR3 is TGTGCTAGCAGCCCCAGACTAGTTATTCTCAATGAGCAGTTCTTC.

This clone appeared a few times. The chain combines TRBV5-5 with TRBJ1-1; D may be TRBD1 (6 bases). In germline, CDR1 is SGHKS, CDR2 YYEKEE (reference sequence). The germline V and J ends were trimmed by 0 bases and 1 base, with 16 bases remaining between them. This CDR3 region has 17 residues. The CDR3 DNA reads TGTGCCAGCAGCTTGGTGGCCCTACAGGGAAGGAACACTGAAGCTTTCTTT. The encoded protein is CASSLVALQGRNTEAFF. The whole variable domain, remainder taken from reference TRBV5-5 and TRBJ1-1, is DAGVTQSPTHLIKTRGQQVTLRCSPISGHKSVSWYQQVLGQGPQFIFQYYEKEERGRGNFPDRFSARQFPNYSSELNVNALLLGDSALYLCASSLVALQGRNTEAFFGQGTRLTVV.

The J gene is TRBJ1-1, the V gene TRBV25-1; 9 bases match TRBD1. CDR1 is MGHDK and CDR2 is SYGVNS in the germline V gene. The CDR3 spans 14 residues. With 1 base clipped from V and 11 bases from J, the junction kept 8 bases outside the gene matches. The CDR3 DNA reads as TGTGCCAGCAGTGAATTGGGGACAGGGAAATCGGCTTTCTTT. This translates into CASSELGTGKSAFF.

As to this clone: Within the sample, other DNA sequences also encode this same CDR3. The gene calls are TRBV6-5 and TRBJ1-1; D call uncertain. This CDR3 is 14 amino acids long. V lost 2 bases, J lost 2 bases, and 9 bases lay in between. CDR1 and CDR2 (germline): MNHEY, SVGAGI. In DNA form, the CDR3 reads TGTGCCAGCAGTTACGGGCAGGTTAACACTGAAGCTTTCTTT. Its protein product is CASSYGQVNTEAFF.

The chain has TRBV2 and TRBJ2-1, with a tentative D call TRBD1 (6 bases). The V gene's germline CDR1 is SNHLY and CDR2 FYNNEI. V was pared by 4 bases and J by 1 base, with 11 bases between. The CDR3 totals 15 residues. CDR3 DNA sequence: TGTGCCAGCAGTGCCGGGACACAGTCCTACAATGAGCAGTTCTTC. It translates to CASSAGTQSYNEQFF.

V and J are TRBV18 and TRBJ2-7; D may be TRBD2 (5 bases). CDR3 length: 13 amino acids. Germline loops: CDR1 KGHSH, CDR2 LQKENI. V lost 6 bases and J 3 bases, leaving 12 bases between the germline ends. CDR3 in DNA: TGTGCCAGCTCGGGGAGTTTGGACTACGAGCAGTACTTC. Protein sequence: CASSGSLDYEQYF.